This TCR beta chain is drawn from a study of identical twins. General study points: Cross-sectional statistics, not tracking of the same donors, supported the conclusions.

In TCRdb, the 5' RACE reads were re-called with MiXCR into one record per CDR3 protein. The sample consists of 450,000 or so distinct CDR3 sequences, roughly 26% of them appearing once. As to this clonotype: Its antigen is undetermined.

These data were also reused for a study on T cells expressing NK-cell markers. That publication notes: In the group of eight sequenced donors, seven were HCMV-seropositive and one was seronegative. Top CD8+ clonotypes included the dominant CD3+CD56+NKG2C+ clonotypes in several donors.

This TCR came from a woman in her late teens or twenties in good health. Input material: CD4+ T cells sorted from blood.

As DNA, the CDR3 is TGTGCCAGCAGGGGAAGCTCTGGGGCCAACGTCCTGACTTTC. It specifies CASRGSSGANVLTF. The chain is built from TRBV27 and TRBJ2-6; D ambiguous. This CDR3 has 14 residues. V shed 6 bases and J shed 0 bases, with 6 bases lying between them. Germline CDR1 reads MNHEY; CDR2 reads SMNVEV (reference sequence).